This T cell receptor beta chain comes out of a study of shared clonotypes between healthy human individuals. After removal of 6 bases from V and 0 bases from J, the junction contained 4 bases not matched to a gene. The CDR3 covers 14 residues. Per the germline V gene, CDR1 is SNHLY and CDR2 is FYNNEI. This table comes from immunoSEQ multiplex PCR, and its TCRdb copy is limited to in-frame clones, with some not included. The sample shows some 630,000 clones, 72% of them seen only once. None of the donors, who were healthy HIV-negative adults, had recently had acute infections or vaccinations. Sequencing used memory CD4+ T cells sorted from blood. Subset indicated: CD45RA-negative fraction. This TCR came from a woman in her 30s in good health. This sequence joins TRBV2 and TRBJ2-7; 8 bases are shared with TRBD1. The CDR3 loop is CASRRDRSSYEQYF. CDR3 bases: TGTGCCAGCAGACGGGACAGGAGCTCCTACGAGCAGTACTTC.